This is a list of T cell receptor beta chains from one sample in a study of T cells after yellow fever vaccination. TCRdb processed the 5' RACE reads anew with MiXCR; each CDR3 protein has one entry. The table records about 74,000 distinct CDR3 sequences, about 6.6% of them present only once. Sequenced material: CD8+ T cells sorted from PBMCs, taken less than 6 days after the first yellow fever vaccination. The receptors come from a man between 18 and 35 years old who received the YFV17D yellow fever vaccine. CDR3s include the opening cysteine and the closing phenylalanine or tryptophan. The order of the fields is J gene, clone size, V gene, D gene, CDR3 protein, CDR3 DNA. D genes are given only for firm matches. Some rows have no size entry. The others give once, few or many, or a class for an expanded clone.

J: TRBJ1-1
size: -
V: TRBV13
D: -
CDR3: CASSFPGYVTEAFF
DNA: TGTGCCAGCAGCTTCCCAGGGTATGTCACTGAAGCTTTCTTT

J: TRBJ1-5
size: -
V: TRBV7-8
D: -
CDR3: CASSLTNQPQHF
DNA: TGTGCCAGCAGCCTCACGAATCAGCCCCAGCATTTT

J: TRBJ1-2
size: many
V: TRBV19
D: -
CDR3: CASRDGTNLYGYTF
DNA: TGTGCCAGTAGGGACGGAACCAACCTCTATGGCTACACCTTC

J: TRBJ2-7
size: many
V: TRBV29-1
D: TRBD1
CDR3: CSVPGQRIYEQYF
DNA: TGCAGCGTACCGGGACAGAGGATCTACGAGCAGTACTTC

J: TRBJ2-4
size: few
V: TRBV7-9
D: TRBD2
CDR3: CASSPGGTKNIQYF
DNA: TGTGCCAGCAGCCCGGGGGGGACCAAAAACATTCAGTACTTC

J: TRBJ2-5
size: few
V: TRBV7-8
D: TRBD2
CDR3: CASSSRAGGERETQYF
DNA: TGTGCCAGCAGCTCTCGAGCGGGGGGAGAAAGGGAGACCCAGTACTTC

J: TRBJ2-1
size: many
V: TRBV12-3/TRBV12-4
D: -
CDR3: CASSLLVFEQFF
DNA: TGTGCCAGCAGTTTATTAGTATTTGAGCAGTTCTTC

J: TRBJ2-1
size: many
V: TRBV6-4
D: TRBD2
CDR3: CASSVTGGNSYNEQFF
DNA: TGTGCCAGCAGTGTAACGGGGGGTAACTCCTACAATGAGCAGTTCTTC

J: TRBJ2-1
size: many
V: TRBV5-1
D: TRBD2
CDR3: CASAPLADNEQFF
DNA: TGCGCCAGCGCCCCTCTAGCGGACAATGAGCAGTTCTTC

J: TRBJ2-3
size: few
V: TRBV11-2
D: TRBD2
CDR3: CASSLGLAGGPTDTQYF
DNA: TGTGCCAGCAGCCTGGGACTAGCGGGGGGGCCGACAGATACGCAGTATTTT

J: TRBJ2-3
size: many
V: TRBV12-3/TRBV12-4
D: TRBD2
CDR3: CASSFRASGVITDTQYF
DNA: TGTGCCAGCAGTTTTAGGGCTAGCGGGGTGATCACAGATACGCAGTATTTT

J: TRBJ2-2
size: few
V: TRBV4-3
D: TRBD1
CDR3: CASSQDMVQGAHTGELFF
DNA: TGCGCCAGCAGCCAAGATATGGTACAGGGGGCGCACACCGGGGAGCTGTTTTTT

J: TRBJ2-7
size: many
V: TRBV30
D: -
CDR3: CAWSGTSYEQYF
DNA: TGTGCCTGGAGTGGAACCTCCTACGAGCAGTACTTC

J: TRBJ2-3
size: many
V: TRBV11-2
D: -
CDR3: CASIPKRADTQYF
DNA: TGTGCCAGCATCCCAAAGAGGGCAGATACGCAGTATTTT

J: TRBJ2-5
size: few
V: TRBV12-3/TRBV12-4
D: -
CDR3: CASSFTETQYF
DNA: TGTGCCAGCAGTTTCACCGAGACCCAGTACTTC

J: TRBJ1-5
size: few
V: TRBV28
D: -
CDR3: CASTSPGNQPQHF
DNA: TGTGCCAGCACATCTCCAGGCAATCAGCCCCAGCATTTT

J: TRBJ2-7
size: -
V: TRBV7-9
D: -
CDR3: CASSLGGGLSSYEQYF
DNA: TGTGCCAGCAGTTTGGGGGGGGGCTTGAGCTCCTACGAGCAGTACTTC

J: TRBJ2-2
size: many
V: TRBV27
D: -
CDR3: CASSLWAGKVPGELFF
DNA: TGTGCCAGCAGTTTATGGGCAGGGAAAGTTCCCGGGGAGCTGTTTTTT

J: TRBJ1-2
size: many
V: TRBV11-2
D: -
CDR3: CASSSGTGSGYTF
DNA: TGTGCCAGCAGCTCCGGAACAGGGTCTGGCTACACCTTC

J: TRBJ2-3
size: many
V: TRBV7-9
D: -
CDR3: CASSLAQGSTDTQYF
DNA: TGTGCCAGCAGCTTAGCTCAGGGGAGCACAGATACGCAGTATTTT

J: TRBJ2-7
size: -
V: TRBV7-2
D: -
CDR3: CASSESSYYEQYF
DNA: TGTGCCAGCAGCGAGTCTTCCTACTACGAGCAGTACTTC

J: TRBJ2-3
size: many
V: TRBV5-6
D: -
CDR3: CASSLVSGGHAQYF
DNA: TGTGCCAGCAGCTTGGTCTCTGGGGGGCACGCGCAGTATTTT

J: TRBJ2-1
size: few
V: TRBV12-3/TRBV12-4
D: -
CDR3: CASSLVPGLDEQFF
DNA: TGTGCCAGCAGTTTAGTTCCGGGGCTGGATGAGCAGTTCTTC

J: TRBJ2-1
size: -
V: TRBV29-1
D: -
CDR3: CSVGINEQFF
DNA: TGCAGCGTGGGTATCAATGAGCAGTTCTTC

J: TRBJ2-4
size: -
V: TRBV30
D: TRBD1
CDR3: CAWGRDRDAWGKNIQYF
DNA: TGTGCCTGGGGCCGGGACAGGGACGCCTGGGGCAAAAACATTCAGTACTTC

J: TRBJ2-7
size: -
V: TRBV7-2
D: -
CDR3: CASSFRQGTSEQYF
DNA: TGTGCCAGCAGCTTTCGCCAGGGTACTAGCGAGCAGTACTTC

J: TRBJ1-4
size: -
V: TRBV10-3
D: -
CDR3: CAIFLLNEKLFF
DNA: TGTGCCATCTTCCTTTTAAATGAAAAACTGTTTTTT

J: TRBJ2-1
size: few
V: TRBV6-1
D: TRBD2
CDR3: CASSQLAGGLYNEQFF
DNA: TGTGCCAGCAGTCAACTAGCGGGGGGGCTCTACAATGAGCAGTTCTTC

J: TRBJ2-5
size: many
V: TRBV5-1
D: -
CDR3: CASSLSLEVETQYF
DNA: TGCGCCAGCAGCTTGAGTCTGGAGGTGGAGACCCAGTACTTC

J: TRBJ2-2
size: many
V: TRBV27
D: -
CDR3: CASSLLGNTGELFF
DNA: TGTGCCAGCAGTTTATTGGGTAACACCGGGGAGCTGTTTTTT

J: TRBJ2-5
size: few
V: TRBV7-6
D: -
CDR3: CASSEARIQETQYF
DNA: TGTGCCAGCAGCGAGGCACGGATCCAAGAGACCCAGTACTTC

J: TRBJ1-1
size: many
V: TRBV4-1
D: -
CDR3: CASREGRGTEAFF
DNA: TGCGCCAGCCGCGAGGGGCGAGGTACTGAAGCTTTCTTT

J: TRBJ2-2
size: many
V: TRBV29-1
D: -
CDR3: CSVEDIGQNTGELFF
DNA: TGCAGCGTTGAAGATATTGGGCAAAACACCGGGGAGCTGTTTTTT

J: TRBJ2-3
size: many
V: TRBV7-9
D: -
CDR3: CASRDGTQYF
DNA: TGTGCCAGCAGAGACGGGACGCAGTATTTT

J: TRBJ2-5
size: many
V: TRBV12-3/TRBV12-4
D: -
CDR3: CASSQTTARGTQYF
DNA: TGTGCCAGCAGTCAAACCACGGCCCGGGGGACCCAGTACTTC

J: TRBJ2-1
size: many
V: TRBV6-5
D: -
CDR3: CASSRTLGDEQFF
DNA: TGTGCCAGCAGTCGTACCCTGGGGGATGAGCAGTTCTTC

J: TRBJ2-2
size: few
V: TRBV6-5
D: -
CDR3: CASSYLQGGAGELFF
DNA: TGTGCCAGCAGTTACCTACAGGGGGGGGCCGGGGAGCTGTTTTTT

J: TRBJ1-1
size: -
V: TRBV5-1
D: -
CDR3: CASSLPSSADTEAFF
DNA: TGCGCCAGCAGCCTCCCCTCCTCTGCTGACACTGAAGCTTTCTTT

J: TRBJ2-3
size: many
V: TRBV4-1
D: -
CDR3: CASSPRRGTDTQYF
DNA: TGCGCCAGCAGCCCTCGCAGGGGCACAGATACGCAGTATTTT

J: TRBJ2-5
size: many
V: TRBV29-1
D: TRBD2
CDR3: CSVDFLRGGDTETQYF
DNA: TGCAGCGTTGACTTCCTGCGGGGGGGCGATACGGAGACCCAGTACTTC

J: TRBJ2-2
size: many
V: TRBV2
D: -
CDR3: CASTQLITGELFF
DNA: TGTGCCAGCACCCAACTCATCACCGGGGAGCTGTTTTTT

J: TRBJ1-5
size: many
V: TRBV12-3/TRBV12-4
D: -
CDR3: CASSLGSGNQPQHF
DNA: TGTGCCAGCAGTTTAGGGTCAGGCAATCAGCCCCAGCATTTT

J: TRBJ1-5
size: -
V: TRBV6-2/TRBV6-3
D: TRBD1
CDR3: CASSYERGTGDSNQPQHF
DNA: TGTGCCAGCAGCTACGAGAGAGGGACAGGTGATAGCAATCAGCCCCAGCATTTT

J: TRBJ2-1
size: few
V: TRBV18
D: -
CDR3: CASSPLENYNEQFF
DNA: TGTGCCAGCTCACCCTTGGAGAATTACAATGAGCAGTTCTTC

J: TRBJ2-3
size: few
V: TRBV18
D: TRBD2
CDR3: CASSNSGGSTDTQYF
DNA: TGTGCCAGCTCCAATAGCGGGGGAAGCACAGATACGCAGTATTTT

J: TRBJ1-1
size: few
V: TRBV7-9
D: TRBD1
CDR3: CASGGQGTNTEAFF
DNA: TGTGCCAGCGGAGGACAGGGGACGAACACTGAAGCTTTCTTT

J: TRBJ2-1
size: few
V: TRBV2
D: TRBD2
CDR3: CACSFNWGGDSAGHEQFF
DNA: TGTGCCTGCAGTTTCAATTGGGGGGGGGACTCGGCGGGCCATGAGCAGTTCTTC

J: TRBJ2-1
size: -
V: TRBV14
D: -
CDR3: CASSQYLLDEQFF
DNA: TGTGCCAGCAGCCAATACCTCCTCGATGAGCAGTTCTTC

J: TRBJ2-7
size: few
V: TRBV12-3/TRBV12-4
D: TRBD1
CDR3: CASSAGTGNYEQYF
DNA: TGTGCCAGCAGTGCCGGGACAGGGAACTACGAGCAGTACTTC